This T cell receptor (beta chain) was recorded in a study of OX40 agonist ivuxolimab in advanced cancers. The repertoire was sequenced with immunoSEQ multiplex PCR; TCRdb's copy has only in-frame clones and lacks some. Altogether 65,000 to 80,000 clones are present, 84% being singletons, with the ten largest covering roughly 0.48%. The CDR3 covers 14 residues. The germline gives CDR1 MNHNY, CDR2 SVGAGI (reference sequence). V gave up 2 bases and J gave up 3 bases, with 8 bases separating them. The sample in question was CD4+ or CD8+ T cells sorted from blood, obtained in a trial of the OX40 agonist ivuxolimab. The clonotype comes from an adult with an advanced solid tumor such as melanoma, head and neck, liver or kidney cancer. The chain uses TRBV6-6 and TRBJ1-5; no definite D call. CDR3 bases: TGTGCCAGCAGTTACCGGGAGACCAATCAGCCCCAGCATTTT. Translated, it gives CASSYRETNQPQHF.